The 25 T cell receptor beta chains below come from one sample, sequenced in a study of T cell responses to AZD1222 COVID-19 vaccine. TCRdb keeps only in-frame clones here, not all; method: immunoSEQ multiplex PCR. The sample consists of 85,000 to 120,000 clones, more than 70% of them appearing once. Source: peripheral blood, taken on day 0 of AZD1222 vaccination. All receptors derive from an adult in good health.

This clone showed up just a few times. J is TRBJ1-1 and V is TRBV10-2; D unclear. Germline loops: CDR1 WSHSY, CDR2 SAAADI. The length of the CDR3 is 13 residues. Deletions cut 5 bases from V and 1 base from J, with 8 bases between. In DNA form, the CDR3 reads TGCGCCAGCAGTTTCGGGGAGAACACTGAAGCTTTCTTT. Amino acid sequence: CASSFGENTEAFF.

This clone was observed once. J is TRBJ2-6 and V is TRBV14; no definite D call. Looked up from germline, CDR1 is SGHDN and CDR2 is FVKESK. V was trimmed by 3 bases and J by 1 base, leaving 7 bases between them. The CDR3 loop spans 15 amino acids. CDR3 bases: TGTGCCAGCAGCCAGGCGGAATCTGGGGCCAACGTCCTGACTTTC. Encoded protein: CASSQAESGANVLTF.

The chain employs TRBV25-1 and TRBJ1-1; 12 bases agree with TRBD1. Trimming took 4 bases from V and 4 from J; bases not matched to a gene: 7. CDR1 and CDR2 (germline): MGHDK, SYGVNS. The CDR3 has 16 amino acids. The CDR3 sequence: CASSARDRGRSTEAFF. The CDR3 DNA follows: TGTGCCAGCAGTGCCCGGGACAGGGGGCGTAGCACTGAAGCTTTCTTT. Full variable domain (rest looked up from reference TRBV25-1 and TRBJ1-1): EADIYQTPRYLVIGTGKKITLECSQTMGHDKMYWYQQDPGMELHLIHYSYGVNSTEKGDLSSESTVSRIRTEHFPLTLESARPSHTSQYLCASSARDRGRSTEAFFGQGTRLTVV.

The CDR3 loop is CASRILSEKQFF. The CDR3 nucleotides read TGTGCCAGCAGAATACTTAGCGAGAAGCAGTTCTTC. The chain employs TRBV7-2 and TRBJ2-1, with D perhaps matching TRBD2 (5 bases). Trimming took 6 bases from V and 11 from J, leaving 14 bases between them. In germline, CDR1 is SGHTA, CDR2 FQGNSA. The CDR3 covers 12 residues. The full variable domain, its missing parts supplied by reference TRBV7-2 and TRBJ2-1, is GAGVSQSPSNKVTEKGKDVELRCDPISGHTALYWYRQSLGQGLEFLIYFQGNSAPDKSGLPSDRFSAERTGGSVSTLTIQRTQQEDSAVYLCASRILSEKQFFGPGTRLTVL.

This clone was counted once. The CDR3 bases are TGTGCCAGCAGCTTAGGGACGGGGAACTATGGCTACACCTTC. Its translation: CASSLGTGNYGYTF. J is TRBJ1-2 and V is TRBV7-8; D uncertain. Germline CDR1 and CDR2: SGHVS and FQNEAQ. V lost 1 base, J lost 2 bases, and 8 bases lay in between. CDR3 size: 14 residues.

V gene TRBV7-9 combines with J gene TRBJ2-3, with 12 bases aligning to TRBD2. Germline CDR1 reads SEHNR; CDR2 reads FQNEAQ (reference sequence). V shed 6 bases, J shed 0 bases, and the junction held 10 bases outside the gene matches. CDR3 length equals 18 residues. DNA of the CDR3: TGTGCCAGCAGTCAACTAGCGGGGGGACGTACTAGCACAGATACGCAGTATTTT. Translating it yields CASSQLAGGRTSTDTQYF.

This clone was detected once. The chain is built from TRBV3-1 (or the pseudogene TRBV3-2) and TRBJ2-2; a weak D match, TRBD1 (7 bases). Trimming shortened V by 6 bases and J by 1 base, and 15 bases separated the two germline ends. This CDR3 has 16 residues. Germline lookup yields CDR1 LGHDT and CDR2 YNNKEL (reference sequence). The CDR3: CASRLSRGVNTGELFF. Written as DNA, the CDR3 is TGTGCCAGCAGGTTGAGCAGGGGGGTGAACACCGGGGAGCTGTTTTTT.

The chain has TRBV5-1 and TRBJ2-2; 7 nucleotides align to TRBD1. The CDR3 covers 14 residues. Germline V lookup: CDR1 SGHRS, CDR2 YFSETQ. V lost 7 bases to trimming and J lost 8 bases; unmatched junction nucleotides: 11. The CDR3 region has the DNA TGCGCCAGCTACTCCGGGACAGTTAGAGGGGAGCTGTTTTTT. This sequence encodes CASYSGTVRGELFF. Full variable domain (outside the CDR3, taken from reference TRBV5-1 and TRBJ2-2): KAGVTQTPRYLIKTRGQQVTLSCSPISGHRSVSWYQQTPGQGLQFLFEYFSETQRNKGNFPGRFSGRQFSNSRSEMNVSTLELGDSALYLCASYSGTVRGELFFGEGSRLTVL.

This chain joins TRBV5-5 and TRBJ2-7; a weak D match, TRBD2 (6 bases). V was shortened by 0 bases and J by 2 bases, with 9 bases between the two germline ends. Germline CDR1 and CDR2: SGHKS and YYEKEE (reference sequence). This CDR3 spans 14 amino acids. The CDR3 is CASSLVRGTYEQYF. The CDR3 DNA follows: TGTGCCAGCAGCTTGGTGCGGGGAACCTACGAGCAGTACTTC.

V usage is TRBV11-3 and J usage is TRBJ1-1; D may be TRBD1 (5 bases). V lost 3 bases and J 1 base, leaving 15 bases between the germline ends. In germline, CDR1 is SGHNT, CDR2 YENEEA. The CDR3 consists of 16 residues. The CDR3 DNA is TGTGCCAGCAGCTTGGGGGAACCACGGGAGAACACTGAAGCTTTCTTT. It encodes CASSLGEPRENTEAFF.

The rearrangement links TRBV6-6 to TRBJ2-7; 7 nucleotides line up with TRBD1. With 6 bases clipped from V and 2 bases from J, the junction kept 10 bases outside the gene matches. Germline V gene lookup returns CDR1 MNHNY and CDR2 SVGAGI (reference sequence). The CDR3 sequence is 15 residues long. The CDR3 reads CASREGQAGTYEQYF. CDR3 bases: TGTGCCAGCAGGGAAGGACAGGCAGGTACCTACGAGCAGTACTTC.

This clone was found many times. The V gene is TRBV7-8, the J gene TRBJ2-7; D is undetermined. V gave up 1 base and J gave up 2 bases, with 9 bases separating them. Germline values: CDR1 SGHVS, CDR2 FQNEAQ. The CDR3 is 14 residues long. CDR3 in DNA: TGTGCCAGCAGCTTAGGACCCACCGCCTACGAGCAGTACGTC. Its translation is CASSLGPTAYEQYV.

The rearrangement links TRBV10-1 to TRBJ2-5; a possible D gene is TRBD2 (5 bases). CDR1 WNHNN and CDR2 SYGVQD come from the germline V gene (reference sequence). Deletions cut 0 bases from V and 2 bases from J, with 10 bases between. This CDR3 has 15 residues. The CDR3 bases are TGCGCCAGCAGTGAGTCCTCCGGGGTTCAAGAGACCCAGTACTTC. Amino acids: CASSESSGVQETQYF.

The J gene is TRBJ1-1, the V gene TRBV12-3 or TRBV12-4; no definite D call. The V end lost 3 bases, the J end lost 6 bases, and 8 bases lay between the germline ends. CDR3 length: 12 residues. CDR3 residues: CASSFDRAEAFF. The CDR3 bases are TGTGCCAGCAGTTTCGACCGCGCTGAAGCTTTCTTT.

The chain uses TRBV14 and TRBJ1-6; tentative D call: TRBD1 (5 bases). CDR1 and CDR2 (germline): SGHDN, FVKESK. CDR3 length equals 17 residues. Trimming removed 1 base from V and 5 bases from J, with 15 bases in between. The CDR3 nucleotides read TGTGCCAGCAGCCAAGTCTGGGGGGGGTCGGATAATTCACCCCTCCACTTT. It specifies CASSQVWGGSDNSPLHF.

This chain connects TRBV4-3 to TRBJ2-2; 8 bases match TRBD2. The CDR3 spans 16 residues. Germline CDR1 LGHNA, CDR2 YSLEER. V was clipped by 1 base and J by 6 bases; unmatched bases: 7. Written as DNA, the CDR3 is TGCGCCAGCAGCCAAGGGTGGCGGGGGGCCCCCGGGGAGCTGTTTTTT. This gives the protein CASSQGWRGAPGELFF.

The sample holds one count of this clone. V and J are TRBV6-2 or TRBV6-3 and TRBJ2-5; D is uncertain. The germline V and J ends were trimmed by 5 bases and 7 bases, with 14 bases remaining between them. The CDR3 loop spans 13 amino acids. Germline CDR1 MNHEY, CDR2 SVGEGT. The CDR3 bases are TGTGCCAGCAGTACTACAAATAAGAGGACCCAGTACTTC. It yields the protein CASSTTNKRTQYF.

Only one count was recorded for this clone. DNA for the CDR3: TGTGCCAGCAGTGGGAATAATGAGCAGTTCTTC. Translated, it gives CASSGNNEQFF. The chain has TRBV9 and TRBJ2-1; D remains ambiguous. V shed 5 bases and J shed 7 bases, with 7 bases lying between them. This CDR3 is built from 11 residues. CDR1 and CDR2 from the germline V gene are SGDLS and YYNGEE.

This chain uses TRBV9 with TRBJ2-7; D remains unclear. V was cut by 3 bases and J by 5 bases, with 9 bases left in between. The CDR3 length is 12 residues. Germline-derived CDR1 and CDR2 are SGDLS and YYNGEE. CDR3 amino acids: CASSGSSHEQYF. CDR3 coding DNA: TGTGCCAGCAGCGGGTCTTCCCACGAGCAGTACTTC.

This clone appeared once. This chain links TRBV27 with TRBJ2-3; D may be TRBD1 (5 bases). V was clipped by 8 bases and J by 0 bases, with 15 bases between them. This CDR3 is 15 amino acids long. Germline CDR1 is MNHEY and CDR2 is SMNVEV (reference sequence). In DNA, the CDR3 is TGTGCCAGCTCCCCCTTAGGGGCTAGCACAGATACGCAGTATTTT. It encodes CASSPLGASTDTQYF.

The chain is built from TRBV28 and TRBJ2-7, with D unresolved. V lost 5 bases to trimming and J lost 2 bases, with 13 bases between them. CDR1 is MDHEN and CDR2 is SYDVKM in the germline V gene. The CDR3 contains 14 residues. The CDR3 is CASSPSPGTYEQYF. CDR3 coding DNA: TGTGCCAGCAGTCCATCCCCTGGCACCTACGAGCAGTACTTC.

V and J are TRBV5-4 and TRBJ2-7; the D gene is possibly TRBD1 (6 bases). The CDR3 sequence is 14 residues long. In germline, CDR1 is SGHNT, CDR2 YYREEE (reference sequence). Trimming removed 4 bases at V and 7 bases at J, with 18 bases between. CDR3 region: CASSPGQRTGEQYF. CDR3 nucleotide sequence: TGTGCCAGCAGCCCTGGACAGAGGACGGGGGAGCAGTACTTC.

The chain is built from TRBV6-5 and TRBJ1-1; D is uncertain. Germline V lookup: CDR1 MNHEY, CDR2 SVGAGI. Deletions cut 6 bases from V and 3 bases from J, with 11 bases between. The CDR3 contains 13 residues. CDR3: CASRRLWDTEAFF. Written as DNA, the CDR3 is TGTGCCAGCAGGCGGTTGTGGGACACTGAAGCTTTCTTT.

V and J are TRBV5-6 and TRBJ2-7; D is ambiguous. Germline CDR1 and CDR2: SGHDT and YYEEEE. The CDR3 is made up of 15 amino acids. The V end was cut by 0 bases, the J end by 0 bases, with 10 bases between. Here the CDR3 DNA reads TGTGCCAGCAGCTTGGGGGGAACCGCCTCCTACGAGCAGTACTTC. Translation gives CASSLGGTASYEQYF. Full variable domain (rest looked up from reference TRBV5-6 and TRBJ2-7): DAGVTQSPTHLIKTRGQQVTLRCSPKSGHDTVSWYQQALGQGPQFIFQYYEEEERQRGNFPDRFSGHQFPNYSSELNVNALLLGDSALYLCASSLGGTASYEQYFGPGTRLTVT.

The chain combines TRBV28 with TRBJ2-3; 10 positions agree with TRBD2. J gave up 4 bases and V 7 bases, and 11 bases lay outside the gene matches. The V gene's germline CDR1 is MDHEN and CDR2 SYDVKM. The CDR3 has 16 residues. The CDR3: CASNGVVGTSADTQYF. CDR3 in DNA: TGTGCCAGCAATGGTGTAGTCGGGACTAGCGCAGATACGCAGTATTTT.